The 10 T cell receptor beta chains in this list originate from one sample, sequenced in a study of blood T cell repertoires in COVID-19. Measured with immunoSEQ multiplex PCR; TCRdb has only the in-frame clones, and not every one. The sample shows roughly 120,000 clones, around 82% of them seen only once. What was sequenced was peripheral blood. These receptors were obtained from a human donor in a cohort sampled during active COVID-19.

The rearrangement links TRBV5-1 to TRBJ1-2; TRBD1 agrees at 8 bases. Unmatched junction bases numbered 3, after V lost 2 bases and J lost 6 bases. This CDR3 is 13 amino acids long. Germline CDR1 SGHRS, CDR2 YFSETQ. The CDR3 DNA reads TGCGCCAGCAGCTTTGACAGGGGCCATGGCTACACCTTC. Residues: CASSFDRGHGYTF. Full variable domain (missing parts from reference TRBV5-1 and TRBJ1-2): KAGVTQTPRYLIKTRGQQVTLSCSPISGHRSVSWYQQTPGQGLQFLFEYFSETQRNKGNFPGRFSGRQFSNSRSEMNVSTLELGDSALYLCASSFDRGHGYTFGSGTRLTVV.

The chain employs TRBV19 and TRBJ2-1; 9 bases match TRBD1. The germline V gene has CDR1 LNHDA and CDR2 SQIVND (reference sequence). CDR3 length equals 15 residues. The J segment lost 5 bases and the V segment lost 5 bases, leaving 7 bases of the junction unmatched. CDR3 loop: CASSSGTGPHNEQFF. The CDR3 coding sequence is TGTGCCAGTAGTTCCGGGACAGGGCCCCACAATGAGCAGTTCTTC.

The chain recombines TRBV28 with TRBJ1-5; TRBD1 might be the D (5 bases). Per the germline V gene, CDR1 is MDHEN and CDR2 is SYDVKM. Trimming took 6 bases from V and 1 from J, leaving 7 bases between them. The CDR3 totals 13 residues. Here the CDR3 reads CASRGLSNQPQHF. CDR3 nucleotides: TGTGCCAGCAGGGGGCTGAGCAATCAGCCCCAGCATTTT. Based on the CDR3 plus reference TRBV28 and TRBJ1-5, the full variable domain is DVKVTQSSRYLVKRTGEKVFLECVQDMDHENMFWYRQDPGLGLRLIYFSYDVKMKEKGDIPEGYSVSREKKERFSLILESASTNQTSMYLCASRGLSNQPQHFGDGTRLSIL.

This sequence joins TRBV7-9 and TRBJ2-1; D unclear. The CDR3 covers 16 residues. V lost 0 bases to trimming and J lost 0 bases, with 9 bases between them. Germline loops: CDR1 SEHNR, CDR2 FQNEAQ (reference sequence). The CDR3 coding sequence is TGTGCCAGCAGCTTAGCCCCGACACCCTCCTACAATGAGCAGTTCTTC. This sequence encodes CASSLAPTPSYNEQFF. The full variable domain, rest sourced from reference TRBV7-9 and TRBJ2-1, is DTGVSQNPRHKITKRGQNVTFRCDPISEHNRLYWYRQTLGQGPEFLTYFQNEAQLEKSRLLSDRFSAERPKGSFSTLEIQRTEQGDSAMYLCASSLAPTPSYNEQFFGPGTRLTVL.

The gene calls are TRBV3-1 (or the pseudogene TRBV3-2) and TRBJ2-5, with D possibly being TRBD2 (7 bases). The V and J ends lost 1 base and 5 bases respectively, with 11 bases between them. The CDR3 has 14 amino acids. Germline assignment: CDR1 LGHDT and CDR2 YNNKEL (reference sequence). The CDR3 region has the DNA TGTGCCAGCAGCCAAGTGGGGGGGCGGGAGACCCAGTACTTC. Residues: CASSQVGGRETQYF.

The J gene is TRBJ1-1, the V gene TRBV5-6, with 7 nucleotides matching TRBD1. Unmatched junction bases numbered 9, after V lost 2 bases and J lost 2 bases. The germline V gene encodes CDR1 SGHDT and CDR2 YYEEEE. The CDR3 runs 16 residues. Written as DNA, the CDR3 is TGTGCCAGCAGCTTCCGGGTGGGACAGTCAAACACTGAAGCTTTCTTT. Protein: CASSFRVGQSNTEAFF. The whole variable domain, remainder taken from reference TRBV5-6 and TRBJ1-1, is DAGVTQSPTHLIKTRGQQVTLRCSPKSGHDTVSWYQQALGQGPQFIFQYYEEEERQRGNFPDRFSGHQFPNYSSELNVNALLLGDSALYLCASSFRVGQSNTEAFFGQGTRLTVV.

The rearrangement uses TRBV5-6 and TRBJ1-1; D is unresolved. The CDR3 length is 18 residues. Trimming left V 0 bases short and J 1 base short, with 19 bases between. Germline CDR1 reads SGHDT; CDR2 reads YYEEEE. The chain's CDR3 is CASSLAGVFGEANTEAFF. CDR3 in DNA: TGTGCCAGCAGCTTGGCCGGTGTATTCGGGGAAGCGAACACTGAAGCTTTCTTT.

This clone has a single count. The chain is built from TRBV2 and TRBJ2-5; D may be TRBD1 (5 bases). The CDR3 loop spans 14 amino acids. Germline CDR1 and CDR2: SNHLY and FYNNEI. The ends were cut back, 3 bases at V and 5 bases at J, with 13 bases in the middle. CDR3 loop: CASSEAARAETQYF. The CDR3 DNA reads TGTGCCAGCAGTGAGGCCGCCAGGGCGGAGACCCAGTACTTC.

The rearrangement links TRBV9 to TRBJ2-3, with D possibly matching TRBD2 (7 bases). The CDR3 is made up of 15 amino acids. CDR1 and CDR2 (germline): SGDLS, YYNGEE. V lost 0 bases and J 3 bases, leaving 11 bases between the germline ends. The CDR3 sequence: CASSVAGEGTDTQYF. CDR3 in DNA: TGTGCCAGCAGCGTAGCAGGGGAGGGGACAGATACGCAGTATTTT.

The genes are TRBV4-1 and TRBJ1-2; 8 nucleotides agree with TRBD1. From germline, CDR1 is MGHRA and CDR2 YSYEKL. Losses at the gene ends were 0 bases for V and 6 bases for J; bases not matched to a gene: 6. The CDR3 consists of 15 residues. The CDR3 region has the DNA TGCGCCAGCAGCCAAGATCAGGGGGCGGGTAATGGCTACACCTTC. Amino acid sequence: CASSQDQGAGNGYTF.